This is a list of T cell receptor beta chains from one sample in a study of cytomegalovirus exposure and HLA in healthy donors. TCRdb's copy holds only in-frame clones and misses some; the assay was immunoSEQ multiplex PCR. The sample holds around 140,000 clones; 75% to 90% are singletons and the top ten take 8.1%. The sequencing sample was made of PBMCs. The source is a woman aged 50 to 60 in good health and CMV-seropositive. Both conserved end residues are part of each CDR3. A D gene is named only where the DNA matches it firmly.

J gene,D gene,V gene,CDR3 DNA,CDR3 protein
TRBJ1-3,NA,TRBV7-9,TGTGCCAGCAGCTCCCCGGGGGGAGGAAACACCATATATTTT,CASSSPGGGNTIYF
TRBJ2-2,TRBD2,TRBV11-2,TGTGCCAGCAGCCTAGCGGGAGGCACCGGGGAGCTGTTTTTT,CASSLAGGTGELFF
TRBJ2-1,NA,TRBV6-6,TGTGCCAGCAGCCTTACAGGGATCTCCTACAATGAGCAGTTCTTC,CASSLTGISYNEQFF
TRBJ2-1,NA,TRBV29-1,TGCAGCGTTGAAGGTCAGGGCACCTACAATGAGCAGTTCTTC,CSVEGQGTYNEQFF
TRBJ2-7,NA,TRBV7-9,TGTGCCAGCAGCTTAGATATGGCGGGATACTACGAGCAGTACTTC,CASSLDMAGYYEQYF
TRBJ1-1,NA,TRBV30,TGTGCCTGGAGTGTGGAGTACTTCAGTCACACTGAAGCTTTCTTT,CAWSVEYFSHTEAFF
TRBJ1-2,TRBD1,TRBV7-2,TGTGCCAGCAGACCGACAGGGGAGGGTGGCTACACCTTC,CASRPTGEGGYTF
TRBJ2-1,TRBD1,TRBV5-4,TGTGCCAGCAGCGGAACCGGGACAGGGGTCCCCAATGAGCAGTTCTTC,CASSGTGTGVPNEQFF
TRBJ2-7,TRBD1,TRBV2,TGTGCCAGCAGGGGAATTCAGGGGGCGAGGGAGCAGTACTTC,CASRGIQGAREQYF
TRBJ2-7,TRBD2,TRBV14,TGTGCCAGCAGCCAGAGAACTAGCGGGAGGCCCTACGAGCAGTACTTC,CASSQRTSGRPYEQYF
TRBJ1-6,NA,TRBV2,TGTGCCAGCAGTCGTTTTGGGCGATCGGATAATTCACCCCTCCACTTT,CASSRFGRSDNSPLHF
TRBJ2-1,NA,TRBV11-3,TGTGCCAGCAGCTTAGGTGGGGCTTACGAGCAGTTCTTC,CASSLGGAYEQFF
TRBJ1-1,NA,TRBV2,TGTGCCAGCAGTTTTAACAGGGACACTGAAGCTTTCTTT,CASSFNRDTEAFF
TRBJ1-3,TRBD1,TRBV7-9,TGTTCCAGCAGCTTAAGGACAGGTGGAAACACCATATATTTT,CSSSLRTGGNTIYF
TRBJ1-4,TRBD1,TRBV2,TGTGCCAGCAGTGTCAACAGGGGGTCGAATGAAAAACTGTTTTTT,CASSVNRGSNEKLFF
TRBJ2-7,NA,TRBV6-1,TGTGCCAGCAGGGAAGGTGGAGATGGGTCGAGGTACTTC,CASREGGDGSRYF
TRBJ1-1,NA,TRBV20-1,TGCAGTGCCAAAAATGAAGCTTTCTTT,CSAKNEAFF
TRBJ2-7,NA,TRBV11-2,TGTGCCAGCAGTTACGGAGACAGGTACGCCTACGAGCAGTACTTC,CASSYGDRYAYEQYF
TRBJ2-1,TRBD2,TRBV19,TGTGCCAGTAGTTCGGGACTAGCGGGAGCGGATGAGCAGTTCTTC,CASSSGLAGADEQFF
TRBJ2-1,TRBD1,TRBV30,TGTGCCTGGAAGCATACAGGGGGCTTCTCCTACAATGAGCAGTTCTTC,CAWKHTGGFSYNEQFF
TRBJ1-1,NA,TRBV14,TGTGCCAGCAGCCAACGTAGGGGAGGAACTGAAGCTTTCTTT,CASSQRRGGTEAFF
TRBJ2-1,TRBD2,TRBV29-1,TGCAGCGTCTCACCCCGGACTAGCGGAGGCGAGCAGTTCTTC,CSVSPRTSGGEQFF
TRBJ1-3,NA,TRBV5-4,TGTGCCAGCAGCTTGAGGGCGGGCGACTCTGGAAACACCATATATTTT,CASSLRAGDSGNTIYF
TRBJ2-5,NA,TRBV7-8,TGTGCCAGCAGCTTAGGTACAGGGAAAGAGACCCAGTACTTC,CASSLGTGKETQYF
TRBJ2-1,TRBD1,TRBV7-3,TGTGCCAGCAGCTCGGCGACAGGGGGAAGCTCCTACAATGAGCAGTTCTTC,CASSSATGGSSYNEQFF
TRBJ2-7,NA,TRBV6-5,TGTGCCAGCAGTTCCCCCCGACAGGAAGAGCAGTACTTC,CASSSPRQEEQYF
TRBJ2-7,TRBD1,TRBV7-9,TGTGCCAGCAGGGTTGTCGGGGACAGTTACGAGCAGTACTTC,CASRVVGDSYEQYF
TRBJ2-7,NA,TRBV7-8,TGTGCCAGCAGCTTATCAGGGGTCTACGAGCAGTACTTC,CASSLSGVYEQYF